A selection of T cell receptor beta chains follows, all from one sample in a study of shared clonotypes between healthy human individuals. Sequencing used immunoSEQ multiplex PCR; TCRdb keeps in-frame clones, though not all of them. The table records about 2.1 million clones, about 93% of them present only once. Sequencing was carried out using naive CD8+ T cells from PBMCs. Receptors originate from a man in his late teens or twenties in good health. Some clones in this sample may be carry-over from other donors' samples. CDR3s include the opening cysteine and the closing phenylalanine or tryptophan. The D gene is left open where the match is weak.

V gene	D gene	J gene	CDR3 protein	CDR3 DNA
TRBV29-1	TRBD2	TRBJ2-2	CSIRTSGPHANTGELFF	TGCAGCATCCGGACTAGCGGTCCCCACGCGAACACCGGGGAGCTGTTTTTT
TRBV27	TRBD2	TRBJ2-1	CASSLWRGVVDEQFF	TGTGCCAGCAGTTTATGGCGGGGGGTGGTGGATGAGCAGTTCTTC
TRBV5-5	TRBD2	TRBJ2-7	CASSPAYLAGEYEQYF	TGTGCCAGCAGCCCCGCCTACTTAGCGGGAGAATACGAGCAGTACTTC
TRBV4-1	TRBD2	TRBJ2-1	CASSQTSGSYNEQFF	TGCGCCAGCAGCCAAACTAGCGGGAGCTACAATGAGCAGTTCTTC
TRBV9	NA	TRBJ2-5	CARTYVGGRVETQYF	TGTGCCCGGACATACGTGGGTGGAAGGGTGGAGACCCAGTACTTC
TRBV5-1	NA	TRBJ1-1	CASSLGGPEAFF	TGCGCCAGCAGCTTGGGGGGACCCGAAGCTTTCTTT
TRBV10-2	TRBD2	TRBJ2-7	CASRGLNYYEQYF	TGCGCCAGCAGGGGACTAAATTATTACGAGCAGTACTTC
TRBV9	NA	TRBJ2-7	CASSVGGSSYEQYF	TGTGCCAGCAGCGTCGGAGGGAGCTCCTACGAGCAGTACTTC
TRBV7-3	NA	TRBJ2-1	CASSPRGQADEQFF	TGTGCCAGCAGCCCCCGGGGCCAGGCCGATGAGCAGTTCTTC
TRBV5-6	TRBD2	TRBJ2-7	CASSLRLASTYEQYF	TGTGCCAGCAGCCTAAGACTAGCGAGTACCTACGAGCAGTACTTC
TRBV27	NA	TRBJ1-1	CASSLLGGLNTEAFF	TGTGCCAGCAGCCTCCTGGGGGGACTGAACACTGAAGCTTTCTTT
TRBV19	NA	TRBJ1-3	CASLRYPSGNTIYF	TGTGCCAGTCTACGGTACCCGTCCGGAAACACCATATATTTT
TRBV27	TRBD1	TRBJ1-5	CASSPWTGNQPQHF	TGTGCCAGCAGTCCGTGGACAGGGAATCAGCCCCAGCATTTT
TRBV19	TRBD1	TRBJ1-1	CASSIGQGLDTEAFF	TGTGCCAGTAGTATAGGACAGGGATTGGACACTGAAGCTTTCTTT
TRBV28	NA	TRBJ2-7	CASSPDTRLIYEQYF	TGTGCCAGCAGTCCGGACACACGGTTAATCTACGAGCAGTACTTC
TRBV15	NA	TRBJ1-5	CATKVIGSGNQPQHF	TGTGCCACCAAAGTGATCGGGTCTGGCAATCAGCCCCAGCATTTT
TRBV11-2	NA	TRBJ2-3	CASSLVGGGMPDTQYF	TGTGCCAGCAGCTTAGTCGGAGGGGGCATGCCAGATACGCAGTATTTT
TRBV27	NA	TRBJ2-1	CASSSGQYNEQFF	TGTGCCAGCAGTTCTGGACAGTACAATGAGCAGTTCTTC
TRBV5-8	NA	TRBJ2-1	CASSFSGSYNEQFF	TGTGCCAGCAGCTTTAGTGGCTCCTACAATGAGCAGTTCTTC
TRBV2	TRBD2	TRBJ2-3	CARQGSLAGGPVRDTQYF	TGTGCCAGACAGGGGTCCCTAGCGGGGGGACCCGTCCGGGATACGCAGTATTTT
TRBV5-1	NA	TRBJ2-7	CASSKDAYEQYF	TGCGCCAGCAGCAAGGACGCCTACGAGCAGTACTTC
TRBV19	NA	TRBJ1-4	CASSMFHGTNEKLFF	TGTGCCAGTAGTATGTTCCATGGGACTAATGAAAAACTGTTTTTT
TRBV9	NA	TRBJ2-7	CASSVGAGTYEQYF	TGTGCCAGCAGCGTTGGGGCAGGAACCTACGAGCAGTACTTC
TRBV27	TRBD2	TRBJ2-1	CASSLLPSGSGYSEQFF	TGTGCCAGCAGTTTATTACCTAGCGGGAGCGGGTACAGTGAGCAGTTCTTC
TRBV9	TRBD2	TRBJ2-7	CASSATSGRSIYEQYF	TGTGCCAGCAGCGCGACTAGCGGGAGGTCTATCTACGAGCAGTACTTC
TRBV5-4	NA	TRBJ2-5	CASSTAGLPETQYF	TGTGCCAGCAGCACAGCCGGCCTCCCAGAGACCCAGTACTTC